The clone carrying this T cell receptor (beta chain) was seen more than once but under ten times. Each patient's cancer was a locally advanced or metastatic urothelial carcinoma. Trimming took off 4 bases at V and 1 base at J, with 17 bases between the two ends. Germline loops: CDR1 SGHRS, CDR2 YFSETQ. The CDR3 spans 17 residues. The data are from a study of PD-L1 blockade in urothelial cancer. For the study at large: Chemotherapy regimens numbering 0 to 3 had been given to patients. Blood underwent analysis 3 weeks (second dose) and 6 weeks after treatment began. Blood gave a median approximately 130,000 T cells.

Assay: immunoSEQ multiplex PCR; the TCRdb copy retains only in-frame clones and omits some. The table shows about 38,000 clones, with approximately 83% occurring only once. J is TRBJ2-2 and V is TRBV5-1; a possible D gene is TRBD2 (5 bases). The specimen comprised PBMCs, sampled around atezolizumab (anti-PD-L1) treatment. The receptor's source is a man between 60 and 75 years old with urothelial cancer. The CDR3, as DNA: TGCGCCAGCAGCCTGTGGGGAGCAGGTGGGAACACCGGGGAGCTGTTTTTT. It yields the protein CASSLWGAGGNTGELFF.